The present T cell receptor beta chain was sequenced within a study of T cell repertoires in cytomegalovirus infection. Study overall: Shared public TCR beta signatures pointed to both CMV infection and a matching HLA type.

TCRdb analysed the reads with MiXCR anew, one entry per CDR3 protein. This sample has around 540,000 distinct CDR3 sequences, with 33% found just once. Concerning this clonotype: Antigen unknown.

CDR3 length: 14 amino acids. Trimming removed 6 bases at V and 2 bases at J, with 15 bases between. The germline CDR1 and CDR2 sequences are GTSNPN and SVGIG (reference sequence). Study observations and caveats: In two of eight donors, the top clonotype was HLA-C-restricted CMV-specific.

This clonotype originated in a human donor in good health (CMV status not recorded). Some clones in this sample may be carry-over from other donors' samples. The chain recombines TRBV30 with TRBJ2-3, with D possibly TRBD2 on 6 matching bases. The source material was cultured PBMCs, sampled from culture after CMV antigen stimulation. CDR3 residues: CACALGGFTDTQYF. Here the CDR3 DNA reads TGTGCCTGCGCCCTCGGGGGTTTCACAGATACGCAGTATTTT.